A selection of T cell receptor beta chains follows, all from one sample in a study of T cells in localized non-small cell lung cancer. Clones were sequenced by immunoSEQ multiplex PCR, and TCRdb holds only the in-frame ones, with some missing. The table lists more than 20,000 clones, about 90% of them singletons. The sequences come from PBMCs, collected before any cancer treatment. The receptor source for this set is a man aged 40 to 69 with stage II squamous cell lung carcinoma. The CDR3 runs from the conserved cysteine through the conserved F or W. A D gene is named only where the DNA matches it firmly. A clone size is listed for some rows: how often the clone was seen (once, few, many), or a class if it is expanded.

cdr3_aa: CASSLRRTEAFF
cdr3_nt: TGTGCCAGCAGCTTACGTAGGACTGAAGCTTTCTTT
d_call: -
j_call: TRBJ1-1
clone_size: -
cdr3_length: 12
v_call: TRBV5-8

cdr3_aa: CASSLAIAGALGNEQFF
cdr3_nt: TGTGCCAGCAGCTTAGCAATAGCGGGGGCCCTGGGGAATGAGCAGTTCTTC
d_call: TRBD2
j_call: TRBJ2-1
clone_size: -
cdr3_length: 17
v_call: TRBV7-3

cdr3_aa: CASSLGGENTGELFF
cdr3_nt: TGTGCCAGCAGCTTGGGAGGGGAAAACACCGGGGAGCTGTTTTTT
d_call: TRBD2
j_call: TRBJ2-2
clone_size: -
cdr3_length: 15
v_call: TRBV11-2

cdr3_aa: CSVDLRARGNEQFF
cdr3_nt: TGCAGCGTTGACCTCAGGGCCCGGGGAAATGAGCAGTTCTTC
d_call: -
j_call: TRBJ2-1
clone_size: -
cdr3_length: 14
v_call: TRBV29-1

cdr3_aa: CASLRGGQETQYF
cdr3_nt: TGTGCCAGCCTTCGGGGAGGCCAAGAGACCCAGTACTTC
d_call: -
j_call: TRBJ2-5
clone_size: -
cdr3_length: 13
v_call: TRBV2

cdr3_aa: CASSLAGNNQPQHF
cdr3_nt: TGTGCCAGCAGCTTAGCAGGGAACAATCAGCCCCAGCATTTT
d_call: -
j_call: TRBJ1-5
clone_size: -
cdr3_length: 14
v_call: TRBV7-9

cdr3_aa: CASKSGQGYNEQFF
cdr3_nt: TGTGCCAGCAAATCGGGACAGGGTTACAATGAGCAGTTCTTC
d_call: TRBD1
j_call: TRBJ2-1
clone_size: -
cdr3_length: 14
v_call: TRBV6-5

cdr3_aa: CAWSVKDTQYF
cdr3_nt: TGTGCCTGGAGTGTCAAGGATACGCAGTATTTT
d_call: -
j_call: TRBJ2-3
clone_size: -
cdr3_length: 11
v_call: TRBV30

cdr3_aa: CASSLDGANYGYTF
cdr3_nt: TGCGCCAGCAGCTTGGATGGGGCTAACTATGGCTACACCTTC
d_call: -
j_call: TRBJ1-2
clone_size: once
cdr3_length: 14
v_call: TRBV5-1

cdr3_aa: CASRTGQSSGANVLTF
cdr3_nt: TGTGCCAGCCGGACAGGGCAAAGCTCTGGGGCCAACGTCCTGACTTTC
d_call: TRBD1
j_call: TRBJ2-6
clone_size: -
cdr3_length: 16
v_call: TRBV19

cdr3_aa: CASTLAPGAHGVSQFF
cdr3_nt: TGTGCCAGTACCTTGGCCCCGGGGGCCCATGGGGTGTCTCAGTTCTTC
d_call: -
j_call: TRBJ2-1
clone_size: -
cdr3_length: 16
v_call: TRBV19

cdr3_aa: CASSSGSNTEAFF
cdr3_nt: TGTGCCAGTAGTTCTGGCAGCAACACTGAAGCTTTCTTT
d_call: -
j_call: TRBJ1-1
clone_size: -
cdr3_length: 13
v_call: TRBV19

cdr3_aa: CASSFDSGPQFF
cdr3_nt: TGTGCCAGCAGCTTCGACTCAGGACCTCAGTTCTTC
d_call: -
j_call: TRBJ2-1
clone_size: -
cdr3_length: 12
v_call: TRBV7-3

cdr3_aa: CAWSVLSAVINEQFF
cdr3_nt: TGTGCCTGGAGTGTACTGTCGGCGGTAATCAATGAGCAGTTCTTC
d_call: -
j_call: TRBJ2-1
clone_size: -
cdr3_length: 15
v_call: TRBV30

cdr3_aa: CASSYDRGSNTEAFF
cdr3_nt: TGTGCCAGCAGTTACGACAGGGGCTCGAACACTGAAGCTTTCTTT
d_call: TRBD1
j_call: TRBJ1-1
clone_size: -
cdr3_length: 15
v_call: TRBV6-6

cdr3_aa: CASSLCPGDWDYGYTF
cdr3_nt: TGTGCCAGCAGCTTGTGTCCCGGGGACTGGGACTATGGCTACACCTTC
d_call: -
j_call: TRBJ1-2
clone_size: once
cdr3_length: 16
v_call: TRBV5-7

cdr3_aa: CASSQASLSGEKLFF
cdr3_nt: TGTGCCAGCAGCCAAGCCTCGTTAAGTGGCGAAAAACTGTTTTTT
d_call: -
j_call: TRBJ1-4
clone_size: -
cdr3_length: 15
v_call: TRBV4-2

cdr3_aa: CASSRGGVVDQPQHF
cdr3_nt: TGTGCCAGTAGTAGGGGAGGTGTGGTGGATCAGCCCCAGCATTTT
d_call: -
j_call: TRBJ1-5
clone_size: -
cdr3_length: 15
v_call: TRBV19

cdr3_aa: CASSQGTGTVVYEQYF
cdr3_nt: TGCGCCAGCAGCCAGGGGACCGGGACAGTCGTCTACGAGCAGTACTTC
d_call: TRBD1
j_call: TRBJ2-7
clone_size: once
cdr3_length: 16
v_call: TRBV4-3

cdr3_aa: CASSSQLSRQGGNTIYF
cdr3_nt: TGTGCCAGCAGTTCACAACTATCTCGACAGGGGGGAAACACCATATATTTT
d_call: TRBD1
j_call: TRBJ1-3
clone_size: -
cdr3_length: 17
v_call: TRBV27

cdr3_aa: CAWSVKANYGYTF
cdr3_nt: TGTGCCTGGAGTGTAAAAGCTAACTATGGCTACACCTTC
d_call: -
j_call: TRBJ1-2
clone_size: -
cdr3_length: 13
v_call: TRBV30

cdr3_aa: CASSSRDRVGGYTF
cdr3_nt: TGTGCCAGCAGCTCACGGGACCGAGTGGGCGGCTACACCTTC
d_call: -
j_call: TRBJ1-2
clone_size: -
cdr3_length: 14
v_call: TRBV7-8

cdr3_aa: CASSSPTVTEAFF
cdr3_nt: TGTGCCAGCAGTTCCCCGACTGTAACTGAAGCTTTCTTT
d_call: -
j_call: TRBJ1-1
clone_size: -
cdr3_length: 13
v_call: TRBV28

cdr3_aa: CASSVRGQTDTIYF
cdr3_nt: TGTGCCAGCAGCGTGAGGGGACAGACGGACACCATATATTTT
d_call: TRBD1
j_call: TRBJ1-3
clone_size: -
cdr3_length: 14
v_call: TRBV2

cdr3_aa: CASSLKQGNIETQYF
cdr3_nt: TGTGCCAGCAGCTTAAAGCAGGGGAATATAGAGACCCAGTACTTC
d_call: -
j_call: TRBJ2-5
clone_size: once
cdr3_length: 15
v_call: TRBV11-2

cdr3_aa: CASRTGTGEGGAFF
cdr3_nt: TGCGCCAGCAGGACGGGAACAGGGGAAGGGGGAGCTTTCTTT
d_call: TRBD1
j_call: TRBJ1-1
clone_size: once
cdr3_length: 14
v_call: TRBV5-1

cdr3_aa: CASSDGVGGSYYNEQFF
cdr3_nt: TGTGCCAGCAGCGATGGGGTGGGGGGGTCATACTACAATGAGCAGTTCTTC
d_call: TRBD2
j_call: TRBJ2-1
clone_size: once
cdr3_length: 17
v_call: TRBV25-1

cdr3_aa: CASSPPDIPWGEKLFF
cdr3_nt: TGTGCCAGCTCACCACCCGATATCCCATGGGGTGAAAAACTGTTTTTT
d_call: -
j_call: TRBJ1-4
clone_size: -
cdr3_length: 16
v_call: TRBV18

cdr3_aa: CASSIRDVGNQPQHF
cdr3_nt: TGTGCCAGCAGTATACGAGATGTTGGAAATCAGCCCCAGCATTTT
d_call: -
j_call: TRBJ1-5
clone_size: -
cdr3_length: 15
v_call: TRBV6-1

cdr3_aa: CATSRDRGRTTDTQYF
cdr3_nt: TGTGCCACCAGCAGGGACAGGGGGCGGACCACAGATACGCAGTATTTT
d_call: TRBD1
j_call: TRBJ2-3
clone_size: -
cdr3_length: 16
v_call: TRBV15

cdr3_aa: CASSLSGPGGELFF
cdr3_nt: TGTGCCAGCAGCTTATCGGGACCTGGCGGGGAGCTGTTTTTT
d_call: -
j_call: TRBJ2-2
clone_size: -
cdr3_length: 14
v_call: TRBV7-2

cdr3_aa: CAISAPGTYNEQFF
cdr3_nt: TGTGCCATCAGTGCCCCGGGGACCTACAATGAGCAGTTCTTC
d_call: -
j_call: TRBJ2-1
clone_size: -
cdr3_length: 14
v_call: TRBV10-3

cdr3_aa: CASSQGAREQFF
cdr3_nt: TGTGCCAGCAGCCAAGGGGCCCGGGAGCAGTTCTTC
d_call: -
j_call: TRBJ2-1
clone_size: -
cdr3_length: 12
v_call: TRBV4-2

cdr3_aa: CASSLVTGEPPLHF
cdr3_nt: TGCGCCAGCAGCTTGGTTACAGGGGAACCACCCCTCCACTTT
d_call: TRBD1
j_call: TRBJ1-6
clone_size: -
cdr3_length: 14
v_call: TRBV5-1

cdr3_aa: CATSRDLQVSTDTQYF
cdr3_nt: TGTGCCACCAGCAGAGATCTGCAGGTTAGCACAGATACGCAGTATTTT
d_call: -
j_call: TRBJ2-3
clone_size: -
cdr3_length: 16
v_call: TRBV15

cdr3_aa: CASSYSGTGNTEAFF
cdr3_nt: TGTGCCAGCAGTTACTCCGGGACAGGGAACACTGAAGCTTTCTTT
d_call: TRBD1
j_call: TRBJ1-1
clone_size: -
cdr3_length: 15
v_call: TRBV6-6

cdr3_aa: CAISDGMSGGQNEQFF
cdr3_nt: TGTGCCATCAGTGATGGGATGAGCGGGGGTCAAAATGAGCAGTTCTTC
d_call: TRBD2
j_call: TRBJ2-1
clone_size: -
cdr3_length: 16
v_call: TRBV10-3

cdr3_aa: CASSNPGLQHQPQHF
cdr3_nt: TGTGCCAGCAGTAACCCGGGACTTCAGCATCAGCCCCAGCATTTT
d_call: -
j_call: TRBJ1-5
clone_size: once
cdr3_length: 15
v_call: TRBV6-6

cdr3_aa: CASSPNSGRAVYEQYF
cdr3_nt: TGCGCCAGCAGCCCTAATAGCGGGAGGGCCGTATACGAGCAGTACTTC
d_call: TRBD2
j_call: TRBJ2-7
clone_size: -
cdr3_length: 16
v_call: TRBV5-1

cdr3_aa: CASSYRTGAGETQYF
cdr3_nt: TGTGCCAGCAGTTACCGCACAGGAGCGGGGGAGACCCAGTACTTC
d_call: TRBD2
j_call: TRBJ2-5
clone_size: -
cdr3_length: 15
v_call: TRBV6-5

cdr3_aa: CASSSQETQYF
cdr3_nt: TGTGCCAGCTCATCTCAAGAGACCCAGTACTTC
d_call: -
j_call: TRBJ2-5
clone_size: -
cdr3_length: 11
v_call: TRBV18